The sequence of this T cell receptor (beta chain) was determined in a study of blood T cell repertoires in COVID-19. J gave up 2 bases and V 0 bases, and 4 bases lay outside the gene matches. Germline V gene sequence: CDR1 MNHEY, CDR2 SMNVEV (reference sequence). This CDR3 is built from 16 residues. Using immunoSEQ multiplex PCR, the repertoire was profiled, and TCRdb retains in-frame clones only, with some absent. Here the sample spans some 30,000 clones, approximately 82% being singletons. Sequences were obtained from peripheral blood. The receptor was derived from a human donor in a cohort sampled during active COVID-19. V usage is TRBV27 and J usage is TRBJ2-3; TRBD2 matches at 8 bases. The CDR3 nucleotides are TGTGCCAGCAGTTTATCCGCGGGGGGATACACAGATACGCAGTATTTT. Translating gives CASSLSAGGYTDTQYF.